This T cell receptor (beta chain) came from a study of radiotherapy plus CTLA-4 blockade in lung cancer (dated by TCRdb to 2016 to 2019). For context, the study as a whole: Among enrolled patients, 15% to 20% had an objective response and 30% to 35% reached disease control. Overall study outcomes, separate from this receptor: Early dynamic changes in blood T cell clones, together with increased serum interferon-beta after radiation, were reported as the strongest predictors of response. After treatment with radiotherapy and ipilimumab, TCR clones that came from tumors expanded in the peripheral blood.

Library preparation employed the immunoSEQ multiplex PCR assay. TCRdb holds this immuneACCESS table with in-frame rearrangements only. Some clones are missing; in checked studies, unresolved V genes explain under half, and the rest has no known cause. For this sample the table gives 75,000 or so clones, of which more than 75% were detected only once. Of the sample, 7% to 8.5% is held by the ten largest clones. Focal radiation therapy combined with CTLA-4 blockade (ipilimumab) was tested in patients with chemo-refractory metastatic non-small-cell lung cancer. To note about this clone: Its binding antigen is unknown. The sample holds no much larger clone one base away, and base qualities are not on file.

CDR3 length: 15 amino acids, cysteine to phenylalanine. Kept here is only the CDR3 DNA, which spans 45 bases and is read in frame from base 1. The germline V gene gives CDR1 as SNHLY and CDR2 as FYNNEI. V trim: 4 bases; J trim: 2 bases; unmatched bases: 6. The rearrangement combines TRBV2 with TRBJ1-2, with 8 bases matching TRBD1. This TCR derives from a human donor with non-small cell lung cancer who had a complete response to radiotherapy plus ipilimumab. The sequencing used peripheral blood, collected from a patient treated with radiotherapy plus ipilimumab. The CDR3 region reads CASSVSRQGNYGYTF. The nucleotide sequence reads TGTGCCAGCAGTGTGTCGAGACAGGGGAACTATGGCTACACCTTC.